This TCR beta chain came from a study of CD8 T cells in Susac syndrome. Study in general: At blood draw, Susac syndrome patients were therapy-naive, on corticosteroids, or on intravenous immunoglobulin alone. Study outcomes and limitations: The CD4+ T cell repertoire of patients with Susac syndrome showed no detectable clonal expansion.

Remarks on this clonotype: Its antigen is undetermined.

RNA totalling roughly 0.45 to 1 ug underwent reverse transcription with random hexamers. TCRdb fed the immunoSEQ multiplex PCR reads into MiXCR, producing one record per CDR3 protein. The table records about 140,000 distinct CDR3 sequences, about 95% of them present only once. The CDR3 contains 13 residues. V lost 6 bases, J lost 2 bases, and 13 bases lay in between. CDR1 SQVTM and CDR2 ANQGSEA come from the germline V gene. The sequencing input was CD4+ T cells from PBMCs. The chain is built from TRBV29-1 and TRBJ1-2, with TRBD1 as a possible D gene (6 bases). The TCR comes from a human donor with Susac syndrome. The chain's CDR3 is CSVQTDRNYGYTF. The CDR3 region has the DNA TGCAGCGTCCAGACAGACAGGAACTATGGCTACACCTTC.